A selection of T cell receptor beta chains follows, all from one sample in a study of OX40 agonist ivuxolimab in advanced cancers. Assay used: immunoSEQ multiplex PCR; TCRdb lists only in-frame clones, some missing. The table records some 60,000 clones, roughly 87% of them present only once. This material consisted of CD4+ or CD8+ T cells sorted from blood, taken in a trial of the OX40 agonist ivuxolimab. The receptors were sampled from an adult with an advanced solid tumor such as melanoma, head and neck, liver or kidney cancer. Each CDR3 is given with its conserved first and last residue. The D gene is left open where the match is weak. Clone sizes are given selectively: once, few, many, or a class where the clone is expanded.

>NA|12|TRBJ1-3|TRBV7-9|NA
CASGEVGNTIYF
TGTGCCAGTGGGGAGGTTGGAAACACCATATATTTT
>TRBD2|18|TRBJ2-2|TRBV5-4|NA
CASSPTSVAGTNTGELFF
TGTGCCAGCAGCCCCACGTCGGTAGCGGGGACGAACACCGGGGAGCTGTTTTTT
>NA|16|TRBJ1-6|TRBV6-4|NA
CASSDSTGGYNSPLHF
TGTGCCAGCAGTGACTCGACAGGTGGTTATAATTCACCCCTCCACTTT
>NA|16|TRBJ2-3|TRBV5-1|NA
CASSLAGFPSTDTQYF
TGCGCCAGCAGCTTGGCCGGGTTCCCTAGCACAGATACGCAGTATTTT
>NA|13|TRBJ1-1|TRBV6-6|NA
CASSYTERAEAFF
TGTGCCAGCAGTTACACGGAGAGGGCTGAAGCTTTCTTT
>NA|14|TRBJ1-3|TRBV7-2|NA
CASSLVGGGNTIYF
TGTGCCAGCAGCTTAGTCGGCGGGGGAAACACCATATATTTT
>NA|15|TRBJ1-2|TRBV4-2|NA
CASSQEVNSNYGYTF
TGTGCCAGCAGCCAAGAGGTGAACAGCAACTATGGCTACACCTTC
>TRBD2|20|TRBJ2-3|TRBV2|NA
CASSSYPGLAGGRSTDTQYF
TGTGCCAGCAGTTCCTACCCCGGACTAGCGGGGGGGCGGAGCACAGATACGCAGTATTTT
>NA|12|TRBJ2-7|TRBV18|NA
CASSPYGTEQYF
TGTGCCAGCTCACCGTACGGGACCGAGCAGTACTTC
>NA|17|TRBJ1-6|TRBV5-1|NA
CASSRARGGVDNSPLHF
TGCGCCAGCTCCCGCGCGCGGGGCGGGGTAGATAATTCACCCCTCCACTTT
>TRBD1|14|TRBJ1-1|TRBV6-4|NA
CASRRDRGVAEAFF
TGTGCCAGCAGGAGGGACAGGGGGGTCGCTGAAGCTTTCTTT
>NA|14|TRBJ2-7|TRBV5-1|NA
CASSLVAADYEQYF
TGCGCCAGCAGCTTGGTCGCAGCCGACTACGAGCAGTACTTC
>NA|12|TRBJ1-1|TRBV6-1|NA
CASRLTWGEAFF
TGTGCCAGCAGACTAACGTGGGGGGAAGCTTTCTTT
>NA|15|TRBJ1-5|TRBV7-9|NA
CASSLSGPGNQPQHF
TGTGCCAGCAGCTTAAGCGGGCCCGGCAATCAGCCCCAGCATTTT
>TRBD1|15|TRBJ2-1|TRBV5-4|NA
CASSLAGTGGSEQFF
TGTGCCAGCAGCTTGGCTGGGACAGGGGGAAGTGAGCAGTTCTTC
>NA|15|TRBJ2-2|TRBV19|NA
CASSIEVAGARELFF
TGTGCCAGTAGTATAGAGGTCGCTGGGGCGCGGGAGCTGTTTTTT
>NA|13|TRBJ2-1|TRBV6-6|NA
CASSYGGHNEQFF
TGTGCCAGCAGTTACGGGGGGCACAATGAGCAGTTCTTC
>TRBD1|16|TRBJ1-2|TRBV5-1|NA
CASSLGTGGVGYGYTF
TGCGCCAGCAGCTTGGGGACAGGGGGCGTAGGGTATGGCTACACCTTC
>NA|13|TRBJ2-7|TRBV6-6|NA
CASSSGRPYEQYF
TGTGCCAGCAGTTCCGGACGACCCTACGAGCAGTACTTC
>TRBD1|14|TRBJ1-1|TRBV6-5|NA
CASSQRNRGFKAFF
TGTGCCAGCAGTCAACGTAACAGGGGTTTCAAGGCTTTCTTT
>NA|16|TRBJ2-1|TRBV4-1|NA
CASSQGGWSAYNEQFF
TGCGCCAGCAGCCAAGGCGGATGGAGCGCCTACAATGAGCAGTTCTTC
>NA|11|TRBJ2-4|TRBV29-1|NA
CSVRSGDIQYF
TGCAGCGTCAGGTCGGGGGACATTCAGTACTTC
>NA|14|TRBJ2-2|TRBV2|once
CASSVLTVTGELFF
TGTGCCAGCAGTGTTTTGACGGTCACCGGGGAGCTGTTTTTT
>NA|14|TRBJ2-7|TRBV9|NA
CASTPPGRAYEQYF
TGTGCCAGCACCCCCCCCGGCAGAGCCTACGAGCAGTACTTC
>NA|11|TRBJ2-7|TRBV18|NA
CASSPGAEQYF
TGTGCCAGCTCACCAGGGGCCGAGCAGTACTTC
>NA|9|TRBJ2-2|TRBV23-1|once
CAIVGELFF
TGCGCCATTGTAGGGGAGCTGTTTTTT
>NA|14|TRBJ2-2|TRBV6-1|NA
CASSEMGSTGELFF
TGTGCCAGCAGTGAAATGGGCAGCACCGGGGAGCTGTTTTTT
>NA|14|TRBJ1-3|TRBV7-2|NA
CASSLGESGNTIYF
TGTGCCAGCAGTTTAGGGGAATCTGGAAACACCATATATTTT
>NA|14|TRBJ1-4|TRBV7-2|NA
CASSTIATNEKLFF
TGTGCCAGCAGCACTATTGCAACTAATGAAAAACTGTTTTTT
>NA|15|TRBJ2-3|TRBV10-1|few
CASSERGLSTDTQYF
TGCGCCAGCAGTGAACGGGGGTTAAGCACAGATACGCAGTATTTT
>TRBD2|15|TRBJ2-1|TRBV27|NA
CASSVAGASYNEQFF
TGTGCCAGCAGTGTAGCGGGGGCCTCCTACAATGAGCAGTTCTTC
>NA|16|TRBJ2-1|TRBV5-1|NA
CASSLDRAGVYNEQFF
TGCGCCAGCAGCTTGGATAGAGCAGGGGTATACAATGAGCAGTTCTTC
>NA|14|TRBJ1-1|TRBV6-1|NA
CAGRGWQGGAEAFF
TGTGCCGGCCGGGGATGGCAGGGAGGCGCTGAAGCTTTCTTT
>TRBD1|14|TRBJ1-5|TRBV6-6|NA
CASTGQDFNQPQHF
TGTGCCAGCACGGGACAGGACTTCAATCAGCCCCAGCATTTT
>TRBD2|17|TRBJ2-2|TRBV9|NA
CASSARLAGGASGELFF
TGTGCCAGCAGCGCCAGACTAGCGGGGGGTGCGTCCGGGGAGCTGTTTTTT
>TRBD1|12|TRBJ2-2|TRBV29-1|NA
CSVGDRVGELFF
TGCAGCGTCGGGGACAGGGTGGGGGAGCTGTTTTTT
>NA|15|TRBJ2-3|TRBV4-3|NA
CASSQGPGNPDTQYF
TGCGCCAGCAGCCAAGGCCCGGGGAATCCAGATACGCAGTATTTT
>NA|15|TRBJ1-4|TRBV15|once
CATSRDFRDNRKLFF
TGTGCCACCAGCAGAGATTTCAGGGACAACAGAAAACTGTTTTTT
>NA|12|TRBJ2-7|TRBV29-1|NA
CSGCVGADEQYF
TGCAGCGGGTGTGTGGGGGCCGACGAGCAGTACTTC
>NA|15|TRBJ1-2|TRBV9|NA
CASSSRTGILYGYTF
TGTGCCAGCAGCTCCCGGACGGGGATTCTATATGGCTACACCTTC
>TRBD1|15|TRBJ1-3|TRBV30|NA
CAWSVQGSIGNTIYF
TGTGCCTGGAGTGTACAGGGGAGTATTGGAAACACCATATATTTT